Following are 8 T cell receptor beta chains from one sample sequenced in a study of shared clonotypes between healthy human individuals. Generated by immunoSEQ multiplex PCR, the TCRdb table keeps only in-frame clones and is missing some. The sample contains 2.3 million or so clones, 80% to 95% of which appear only once. Input material: naive CD4+ T cells from PBMCs. The sample's subset: CD45RA+ positively selected. All receptors come from a man younger than 35 in good health. Some clones in this sample may be carry-over from other donors' samples.

The chain couples TRBV5-1 to TRBJ2-2, with 7 bases aligning to TRBD1. Looked up from germline, CDR1 is SGHRS and CDR2 is YFSETQ. With V trimmed by 6 bases and J by 1 base, 6 bases remained unmatched. CDR3 size: 15 residues. The DNA of the CDR3 is TGCGCCAGCATCCGGGACAGCCGGAACACCGGGGAGCTGTTTTTT. Residues: CASIRDSRNTGELFF.

J is TRBJ2-7 and V is TRBV27; TRBD2 agrees at 10 bases. CDR3 length equals 16 residues. Unmatched junction bases numbered 7, after V lost 5 bases and J lost 0 bases. Germline V gene lookup returns CDR1 MNHEY and CDR2 SMNVEV (reference sequence). The CDR3 coding sequence is TGTGCCAGCAGTCGCGGACTAGCGGCTGTCTCCTACGAGCAGTACTTC. Amino acids: CASSRGLAAVSYEQYF.

The V call is TRBV5-1, the J call TRBJ2-3, with a tentative D call TRBD2 (6 bases). Germline CDR1 is SGHRS and CDR2 is YFSETQ. Trimming took 4 bases from V and 5 from J, leaving 14 bases between them. The CDR3 is 14 residues long. The CDR3 DNA follows: TGCGCCAGCAGCCCCCGGAGGGCCAGAGATACGCAGTATTTT. Translating it yields CASSPRRARDTQYF.

The chain joins TRBV4-1 to TRBJ2-1, with TRBD1 as a possible D gene (6 bases). Germline V gene sequence: CDR1 MGHRA, CDR2 YSYEKL. The CDR3 extends over 16 amino acids. Trimming removed 3 bases from V and 0 bases from J, with 12 bases in between. The CDR3 nucleotides are TGCGCCAGCAGCCATCCCGGGACACGCTCCTACAATGAGCAGTTCTTC. It codes for CASSHPGTRSYNEQFF.

The chain couples TRBV18 to TRBJ1-1; 9 bases are a match to TRBD1. CDR3 length equals 13 residues. J gave up 6 bases and V 5 bases, and 4 bases lay outside the gene matches. CDR1 KGHSH and CDR2 LQKENI come from the germline V gene. The CDR3 loop reads CASSGDRGAEAFF. In DNA, the CDR3 is TGTGCCAGCTCAGGAGACAGGGGGGCTGAAGCTTTCTTT.

The sample holds one count of this clone. V is TRBV5-1 and J is TRBJ2-3; maybe TRBD2 (6 bases). CDR1 and CDR2 (germline): SGHRS, YFSETQ. Trimming left V 4 bases short and J 2 bases short, with 17 bases between. The CDR3 is 16 amino acids. CDR3 in DNA: TGCGCCAGCAGCCCGGACGCGGGGTCAACCACAGATACGCAGTATTTT. This sequence encodes CASSPDAGSTTDTQYF.

This rearrangement joins TRBV7-2 to TRBJ2-2, with 7 bases matching TRBD2. This CDR3 has 15 amino acids. Germline trimming cut 5 bases from V and 7 bases from J; bases unmatched to any gene: 10. Germline assignment: CDR1 SGHTA and CDR2 FQGNSA. The CDR3 nucleotides are TGTGCCAGCAGCCCCCTGCGGGAGAATCTCGGGGAGCTGTTTTTT. Its translation: CASSPLRENLGELFF.

This sequence joins TRBV28 and TRBJ2-1; no clear D gene. The V gene lost 1 base and the J gene lost 10 bases, with 11 bases spanning the gap. This CDR3 is built from 13 residues. Germline lookup yields CDR1 MDHEN and CDR2 SYDVKM. The DNA of the CDR3 is TGTGCCAGCAGTTTATCTCGGCATTGGGAGCAGTTCTTC. This translates into CASSLSRHWEQFF. Full variable domain (remainder filled in from reference TRBV28 and TRBJ2-1): DVKVTQSSRYLVKRTGEKVFLECVQDMDHENMFWYRQDPGLGLRLIYFSYDVKMKEKGDIPEGYSVSREKKERFSLILESASTNQTSMYLCASSLSRHWEQFFGPGTRLTVL.